The rows below give T cell receptor beta chains drawn from one sample of a study of blood T cell repertoires in COVID-19. Method: immunoSEQ multiplex PCR; TCRdb's copy keeps in-frame clones and lacks some. The sample contains about 130,000 clones, 88% of which appear only once. Material for sequencing was peripheral blood. The receptors shown here come from a middle-aged man with acute or convalescent COVID-19. CDR3s include the opening cysteine and the closing phenylalanine or tryptophan. The D gene is left open where the match is weak. Where a row states a size, it is once, few, many or the class of an expanded clone; other rows omit it.

. TRBJ2-7 . TRBV27 TGTGCCAGCAGGAAGATCAGGGCTTCCTACGAGCAGTACTTC CASRKIRASYEQYF
. TRBJ2-5 TRBD1 TRBV4-1 TGCGCCAGCAGCCGAGACAGGGTGTTAGGGCAAGAGACCCAGTACTTC CASSRDRVLGQETQYF
. TRBJ1-4 TRBD1 TRBV4-1 TGCGCCAGCAGCGAAACCGGGACAGGGGGTAGGGAAAAACTGTTTTTT CASSETGTGGREKLFF
. TRBJ2-2 . TRBV10-1 TGCGCCAGCAGTGATAGGAGTCTAAACACCGGGGAGCTGTTTTTT CASSDRSLNTGELFF
. TRBJ1-2 TRBD1 TRBV29-1 TGCAGCGTTGAAGTCAGGGGGCGTCCCGGCGGCTATGGCTACACCTTC CSVEVRGRPGGYGYTF
once TRBJ2-5 . TRBV11-2 TGTGCCAGCAGCCCTCATCCCCAGGGATCTGGGACCCAGTACTTC CASSPHPQGSGTQYF
. TRBJ1-1 TRBD1 TRBV5-6 TGTGCCAGCAGCGGACAGGGGGTGAACACTGAAGCTTTCTTT CASSGQGVNTEAFF
. TRBJ1-2 . TRBV6-1 TGTGCCAGCAGTGAATTGGGGGGAAGAGGCTACACCTTC CASSELGGRGYTF
. TRBJ2-5 TRBD2 TRBV5-1 TGCGCCAGCAGCCCGAGAGCGGGGGGGCCGGTAGAAGAGACCCAGTACTTC CASSPRAGGPVEETQYF
. TRBJ2-1 TRBD2 TRBV5-6 TGTGCCAGCAGCTTGACTAGCGGGGGTAATAGGAATGAGCAGTTCTTC CASSLTSGGNRNEQFF
. TRBJ2-5 . TRBV7-7 TGTGCTAGCAGCTCCTCAGGGACTCAAGAGACCCAGTACTTC CASSSSGTQETQYF
. TRBJ2-1 . TRBV7-2 TGTGCCAGCAGCTTAGGTTTTAGCTCCTACAATGAGCAGTTCTTC CASSLGFSSYNEQFF
few TRBJ1-3 TRBD1 TRBV6-6 TGTGCCAGCAGTTACCCAGGACAGGGCTCTGGAAACACCATATATTTT CASSYPGQGSGNTIYF
. TRBJ2-5 . TRBV5-1 TGCGCCAGCAGCTTGGCGGCGAGAGGCGGGCACCAAGAGACCCAGTACTTC CASSLAARGGHQETQYF
. TRBJ1-3 . TRBV7-2 TGTGCCAGCAGCTTAACGGGATCTGGAAACACCATATATTTT CASSLTGSGNTIYF
. TRBJ2-2 TRBD1 TRBV5-4 TGTGCCAGCAGCTTGGAGCCGACAGGGGTTAGGGAGCTGTTTTTT CASSLEPTGVRELFF
. TRBJ1-1 . TRBV18 TGTGCCAGCTCACCGGGGCAGGCTAACACTGAAGCTTTCTTT CASSPGQANTEAFF
. TRBJ1-2 . TRBV7-9 TGTGCCAGCAGCTGGACACCTAACTATGGCTACACCTTC CASSWTPNYGYTF
. TRBJ1-3 TRBD1 TRBV5-8 TGTGCCAGCAGCCTCCCACCGACAGGGCCTGGAAACACCATATATTTT CASSLPPTGPGNTIYF
. TRBJ2-7 TRBD2 TRBV5-8 TGTGCCAGCAGCGCCCGACTAGCGGCCCTTTACGAGCAGTACTTC CASSARLAALYEQYF
. TRBJ1-1 TRBD1 TRBV10-3 TGTGCCATCAGTGAGTCAAGGTGGGGACAGGGGGCTGGGACTGAAGCTTTCTTT CAISESRWGQGAGTEAFF
. TRBJ1-6 . TRBV6-6 TGTGCCAGCAGTTTCCCTCAGGCTTGGAATTCACCCCTCCACTTT CASSFPQAWNSPLHF
. TRBJ2-1 TRBD1 TRBV27 TGTGCCAGCAGCCGATTTATGGGACAGGGGGCCCCCGAGCAGTTCTTC CASSRFMGQGAPEQFF
. TRBJ2-7 . TRBV19 TGTGCCAGTAGCCCGGAGAGACGTTGGGACGAGCAGTACTTC CASSPERRWDEQYF
. TRBJ1-2 TRBD1 TRBV28 TGTGCCAGCGGCAGGACAGGGGCTAATAACTATGGCTACACCTTC CASGRTGANNYGYTF
. TRBJ2-7 TRBD2 TRBV2 TGTGCCAGCCGGGGGGAGGGCCTGGGCGAGCAGTACTTC CASRGEGLGEQYF
. TRBJ2-7 TRBD2 TRBV2 TGTGCCACCGGGACTAGCGGGAGGGTCACGGGCGAGCAGTACTTC CATGTSGRVTGEQYF
. TRBJ2-7 TRBD2 TRBV18 TGTGCCAGCTCACCGGGGAGGGGCAACTCCTACGAGCAGTACTTC CASSPGRGNSYEQYF
. TRBJ1-1 . TRBV5-6 TGTGCCAGCAGCTTGGCCTTGGACAGCAGATACACTGAAGCTTTCTTT CASSLALDSRYTEAFF
few TRBJ1-1 . TRBV18 TGTGCCAGCTCACCGTCAACTGAAGCTTTCTTT CASSPSTEAFF
. TRBJ2-2 TRBD1 TRBV18 TGTGCCAGCTCACCTCCGGGACAGAAGAACACCGGGGAGCTGTTTTTT CASSPPGQKNTGELFF
. TRBJ1-5 . TRBV27 TGTGCCAGCAGTCGAACCGGGGGTAGGGATCAGCCCCAGCATTTT CASSRTGGRDQPQHF
. TRBJ1-5 TRBD1 TRBV18 TGTGCCAGCTCACCGCACAGGGGACTTGGCCAGCCCCAGCATTTT CASSPHRGLGQPQHF
. TRBJ2-2 TRBD2 TRBV9 TGTGCCAGCAGCGATAGCGGGAGAGACACCGGGGAGCTGTTTTTT CASSDSGRDTGELFF
. TRBJ1-1 . TRBV5-1 TGCGCCAGCAGCCCATTTGACGGGGGGGACACTGAAGCTTTCTTT CASSPFDGGDTEAFF
. TRBJ2-1 . TRBV6-5 TGTGCCAGCAGTTTAGGAGGTGAGCAGTTCTTC CASSLGGEQFF
. TRBJ2-1 TRBD2 TRBV6-6 TGTGCCAGCAGTTACCCAGGACTAGCGGGAGATAGTGTGTTCTTC CASSYPGLAGDSVFF
. TRBJ2-1 . TRBV4-1 TGCGCCAGCAGCCAAGAGGGGCCATACAATGAGCAGTTCTTC CASSQEGPYNEQFF
once TRBJ1-6 . TRBV5-5 TGTGCCAGCAGCTTGGCCGTCAGATTATATAATTCACCCCTCCACTTT CASSLAVRLYNSPLHF
. TRBJ1-1 . TRBV5-1 TGCGCCAGCAGCTCTCGAGAGGGCTCCGGAGCTTTCTTT CASSSREGSGAFF
. TRBJ2-5 . TRBV9 TGTGCCAGCAGCCTTCAATGGCAGGGAGAGACCCAGTACTTC CASSLQWQGETQYF
. TRBJ2-5 TRBD1 TRBV5-1 TGCGCCAGCAGCTCGACCCCGGGACAGCGGGAGACCCAGTACTTC CASSSTPGQRETQYF
. TRBJ1-1 TRBD1 TRBV5-8 TGTGCCAGCAGCTTTGTTGGTGGAGGGGGCGAAGCTTTCTTT CASSFVGGGGEAFF
. TRBJ1-5 TRBD1 TRBV7-2 TGTGCCAGCAGTTCACAGGGGGATCAGCCCCAGCATTTT CASSSQGDQPQHF
. TRBJ2-5 . TRBV6-5 TGTGCCAGCAGCCTCGGCGGAGCTTGGGAGACCCAGTACTTC CASSLGGAWETQYF
. TRBJ2-7 TRBD1 TRBV19 TGTGCCAGTAGTAAACGACAGGGGACCTACGAGCAGTACTTC CASSKRQGTYEQYF
. TRBJ2-5 TRBD2 TRBV5-8 TGTGCCAGCAGCTTGGGTGCGGGGGGCCACAAGGAGACCCAGTACTTC CASSLGAGGHKETQYF
once TRBJ2-4 TRBD1 TRBV5-1 TGCGCCAGCAGCTTGGGGACAGGGGTCTCTGCCAAAAACATTCAGTACTTC CASSLGTGVSAKNIQYF
. TRBJ1-1 . TRBV19 TGTGCCAGTAGTATAGAGGTGGGGAGAACTGAAGCTTTCTTT CASSIEVGRTEAFF
. TRBJ2-5 . TRBV3-1/TRBV3-2 TGTGCCAGCAGCCCTCTAAGGGGTGAGACCCAGTACTTC CASSPLRGETQYF
. TRBJ2-3 . TRBV27 TGTGCCAGCAGTTACCCAGGGAGGCCTGATACGCAGTATTTT CASSYPGRPDTQYF